Below are 17 T cell receptor beta chains sequenced from a single sample in a study of vaccination and CD4 T cells after COVID-19. These receptors' targets are unknown. Researchers used the Oncomine TCR Beta short-read assay to sequence DNA from cultured CD4+ T cells. MiXCR, applied by TCRdb to the PCR reads, yields one record per CDR3 protein. Of 8,500 to 14,000 distinct CDR3 sequences listed, around 28% are singletons. Treatment meaning: approximately 10-day PBMC culture with coronavirus spike peptide pools or control peptides (ViraFEST assay). Sequenced sample: cultured CD4+ T cells from blood. The receptors stem from a human donor with COVID-19.

This clonotype was detected only a few times. V gene TRBV6-5 combines with J gene TRBJ2-2, with a tentative D call TRBD2 (5 bases). This CDR3 has 16 residues. Germline V gene lookup returns CDR1 MNHEY and CDR2 SVGAGI. V lost 0 bases to trimming and J lost 5 bases, with 13 bases between them. CDR3: CASSYSPSGRTGELFF. DNA of the CDR3: TGTGCCAGCAGTTACTCCCCCTCGGGAAGAACCGGGGAGCTGTTTTTT.

This clonotype was seen more than once but under ten times. The rearrangement uses TRBV10-3 and TRBJ2-6; 8 bases line up with TRBD1. Trimming at V came to 5 bases and at J to 0 bases, leaving 6 bases not matched to a gene. The CDR3 consists of 17 residues. Germline loops: CDR1 ENHRY, CDR2 SYGVKD. CDR3 sequence reads: CAISPGTGGSGANVLTF. CDR3 coding DNA: TGTGCCATCAGTCCGGGGACAGGTGGCTCTGGGGCCAACGTCCTGACTTTC.

This chain joins TRBV2 and TRBJ2-1; D is ambiguous. Germline lookup yields CDR1 SNHLY and CDR2 FYNNEI. Trimming cost V 2 bases and J 6 bases, with 5 bases left between them. The CDR3 contains 12 residues. The CDR3 reads CASSEPFNEQFF. Written as DNA, the CDR3 is TGTGCCAGCAGTGAACCCTTCAATGAGCAGTTCTTC.

The rearrangement uses TRBV20-1 and TRBJ2-3; TRBD1 might be the D (5 bases). The CDR3 is 15 residues long. With 3 bases removed from V and 0 bases from J, the gap between germline ends came to 13 bases. CDR1 is DFQATT and CDR2 is SNEGSKA in the germline V gene (reference sequence). CDR3 protein: CSASPLGRSTDTQYF. For the CDR3, the DNA is TGCAGTGCTAGTCCCCTGGGGCGGAGCACAGATACGCAGTATTTT.

The chain couples TRBV7-2 to TRBJ2-1; D possibly corresponds to TRBD2 (7 bases). This CDR3 is built from 14 residues. Per the germline V gene, CDR1 is SGHTA and CDR2 is FQGNSA. Deletions cut 5 bases from V and 4 bases from J, with 12 bases between. This CDR3 reads CASSRGARYNEQFF. As DNA, the CDR3 is TGTGCCAGCAGCCGGGGGGCGAGGTACAATGAGCAGTTCTTC.

This clonotype was detected only a few times. The chain employs TRBV20-1 and TRBJ2-7; TRBD1 matches 7 bases. CDR1 DFQATT and CDR2 SNEGSKA come from the germline V gene (reference sequence). J gave up 2 bases and V 6 bases, and 13 bases lay outside the gene matches. The CDR3 length is 15 residues. The CDR3 DNA reads TGCAGTGCCGCTAACCGACGGGACAGCACCTACGAGCAGTACTTC. Translating gives CSAANRRDSTYEQYF.

This chain joins TRBV20-1 and TRBJ1-4; 8 bases fit TRBD1. The V and J ends lost 0 bases and 6 bases, in that order; junction bases with no gene match: 9. Germline assignment: CDR1 DFQATT and CDR2 SNEGSKA (reference sequence). CDR3 length: 16 residues. CDR3 sequence (DNA): TGCAGTGCTAGAGAGTGGACAGGGCTGGATTATGAAAAACTGTTTTTT. Translation: CSAREWTGLDYEKLFF.

This chain joins TRBV16 and TRBJ1-1; D is uncertain. CDR3 length equals 14 residues. Between the trimmed V and J ends, which lost 1 base and 6 bases, there was a span of 12 bases. CDR1 is KGHSY, CDR2 FQNENV, per germline. DNA for the CDR3: TGTGCCAGCAGCCAATTCCAAGGTTTAGCTGAAGCTTTCTTT. Protein product: CASSQFQGLAEAFF.

V usage is TRBV27 and J usage is TRBJ2-3; tentative D call: TRBD1 (6 bases). This CDR3 has 15 amino acids. The ends were cut back, 5 bases at V and 11 bases at J, with 23 bases in the middle. CDR1 is MNHEY, CDR2 SMNVEV, per germline (reference sequence). CDR3 coding DNA: TGTGCCAGCAGTCAACAGGGATCGTTGTTAGGTAAGCAGTATTTT. Amino acid sequence: CASSQQGSLLGKQYF.

The table lists this clonotype with a few counts. CDR3 sequence: CSAEGGRGTGASYEQYF. The CDR3 nucleotides read TGCAGTGCTGAGGGGGGAAGAGGGACAGGGGCCTCCTACGAGCAGTACTTC. J is TRBJ2-7 and V is TRBV20-1; TRBD1 matches at 10 bases. The germline V gene encodes CDR1 DFQATT and CDR2 SNEGSKA (reference sequence). V shed 5 bases and J 0 bases; nucleotides not matched to a gene: 13. The length of the CDR3 is 17 residues.

The chain has TRBV28 and TRBJ2-1; D is tentatively TRBD1 or TRBD2 (5 bases each). Germline V gives CDR1 MDHEN, CDR2 SYDVKM. The V gene lost 6 bases and the J gene lost 1 base, with 13 bases spanning the gap. The length of the CDR3 is 15 residues. As DNA, the CDR3 is TGTGCCAGCAGACCCGGGACCCTATCCTACAATGAGCAGTTCTTC. Amino acids: CASRPGTLSYNEQFF. The full variable domain, with the rest looked up from reference TRBV28 and TRBJ2-1, is DVKVTQSSRYLVKRTGEKVFLECVQDMDHENMFWYRQDPGLGLRLIYFSYDVKMKEKGDIPEGYSVSREKKERFSLILESASTNQTSMYLCASRPGTLSYNEQFFGPGTRLTVL.

This clonotype has more than one count but fewer than ten. The gene calls are TRBV6-5 and TRBJ1-4; D gene unclear. From germline, CDR1 is MNHEY and CDR2 SVGAGI. Trimming took off 2 bases at V and 4 bases at J, with 2 bases between the two ends. This CDR3 is 12 amino acids long. CDR3 bases: TGTGCCAGCAGTTACAGTAATGAAAAACTGTTTTTT. The encoded protein is CASSYSNEKLFF.

This clonotype has a handful of counts. The J gene is TRBJ2-1, the V gene TRBV6-2 or TRBV6-3; no clear D. V shed 2 bases and J shed 5 bases, with 10 bases lying between them. Germline V CDR1 and CDR2: MNHEY, SVGEGT. This CDR3 comprises 14 residues. The CDR3 protein is CASSYPDSNNEQFF. Here the CDR3 DNA reads TGTGCCAGCAGTTACCCAGACTCGAACAATGAGCAGTTCTTC.

Regarding this clonotype: The germline gene is not matched at one end of the junction; a read error may be the cause. The V gene is TRBV5-4, the J gene TRBJ2-2; 7 positions agree with TRBD2. Germline loops: CDR1 SGHNT, CDR2 YYREEE (reference sequence). The CDR3 loop spans 17 amino acids. CDR3 residues: CASSARLAGASTGELLF. The CDR3 DNA is TGTGCCAGCAGCGCTAGACTAGCTGGGGCCAGCACCGGGGAGCTGCTTTTT.

This clonotype was counted between two and nine times. The chain combines TRBV6-1 with TRBJ2-3, with 8 bases identical to TRBD2. Trimming removed 9 bases from V and 4 bases from J; junction bases left unmatched: 12. Germline V lookup: CDR1 MNHNS, CDR2 SASEGT. The CDR3 covers 15 residues. CDR3 nucleotide sequence: TGTGCCAGTCGTCCTTCGGGACTAGTTCCAGATACGCAGTATTTT. Translating it yields CASRPSGLVPDTQYF.

Of note for this clonotype: Relative to the germline gene, one junction end is altered; a read error may explain this. The chain joins TRBV19 to TRBJ1-3; D unclear. This CDR3 is 15 amino acids long. Germline CDR1 is LNHDA and CDR2 is SQIVND (reference sequence). In DNA, the CDR3 is TGTACCAGTAGTATATCGACGGCCTCTGGAAACACCATATATTTT. Translated: CTSSISTASGNTIYF.

The sample holds a few counts of this clonotype. This rearrangement joins TRBV20-1 to TRBJ2-1; the match to TRBD2 covers 7 bases. The CDR3 spans 14 residues. V was pared by 2 bases and J by 3 bases, with 4 bases of the junction left unmatched. Germline CDR1 reads DFQATT; CDR2 reads SNEGSKA (reference sequence). CDR3 in amino acids: CSARLPSGYNEQFF. The CDR3 DNA is TGCAGTGCTAGATTGCCTAGCGGCTACAATGAGCAGTTCTTC.